This is a list of T cell receptor beta chains from one sample in a study of blood T cell repertoires in COVID-19. TCRdb's copy holds only in-frame clones and misses some; the assay was immunoSEQ multiplex PCR. This table holds some 200,000 clones, over 75% found once. Sequenced sample: peripheral blood. The receptors come from a man aged 45 to 65 with COVID-19, enrolled during active disease. The CDR3 runs from the conserved cysteine through the conserved F or W. A D gene is named only where the DNA matches it firmly. Clone size is not always given. Where it is, it says once, few, many or a class for expanded clones.

V	size	D	J	CDR3	DNA
TRBV6-5	-	TRBD1	TRBJ2-2	CASTEQGAPGELFF	TGTGCCAGCACGGAACAGGGGGCACCCGGGGAGCTGTTTTTT
TRBV27	-	-	TRBJ1-2	CASSLDRLSGYTF	TGTGCCAGCAGTTTAGACAGGCTCTCTGGCTACACCTTC
TRBV27	-	-	TRBJ1-1	CASSLTGNTEAFF	TGTGCCAGCAGTTTAACAGGGAACACTGAAGCTTTCTTT
TRBV28	-	-	TRBJ2-7	CATSGVQSTYEQYF	TGTGCCACCTCGGGAGTTCAATCAACCTACGAGCAGTACTTC
TRBV18	once	TRBD1	TRBJ2-1	CASSLQGEPSYNEQFF	TGTGCCAGCTCCCTCCAGGGGGAACCTTCCTACAATGAGCAGTTCTTC
TRBV25-1	once	TRBD2	TRBJ2-3	CASSWTSALQYF	TGTGCCAGCAGTTGGACTAGCGCATTGCAGTATTTT
TRBV5-8	once	TRBD1	TRBJ2-1	CASSTPGQALRFF	TGTGCCAGCAGTACCCCCGGACAGGCCTTGCGGTTCTTC
TRBV5-4	-	-	TRBJ2-5	CASSFRTNQETQYF	TGTGCCAGCAGCTTTAGAACCAACCAAGAGACCCAGTACTTC
TRBV2	few	TRBD1	TRBJ1-6	CASRGEGASPLHF	TGTGCCAGCAGGGGTGAGGGGGCTTCACCCCTCCACTTT
TRBV19	-	TRBD1	TRBJ2-7	CASSFTGGASEQYF	TGTGCCAGTAGTTTTACAGGGGGTGCCTCCGAGCAGTACTTC
TRBV5-5	-	-	TRBJ2-5	CASSLSGWQETQYF	TGTGCCAGCAGCTTGTCGGGTTGGCAAGAGACCCAGTACTTC
TRBV5-1	-	-	TRBJ1-1	CASSLDRRRGVNTEAFF	TGCGCCAGCAGCTTGGACAGGCGCCGGGGGGTGAACACTGAAGCTTTCTTT
TRBV7-8	once	-	TRBJ2-6	CASSLALGQLSGANVLTF	TGTGCCAGCAGCTTAGCGCTGGGGCAGCTCTCTGGGGCCAACGTCCTGACTTTC
TRBV7-2	few	-	TRBJ2-3	CASSLIQTDTQYF	TGTGCCAGCAGCTTAATTCAAACAGATACGCAGTATTTT
TRBV24-1	-	TRBD2	TRBJ2-5	CATSENRLAGIETQYF	TGTGCCACCAGTGAGAACCGACTAGCGGGTATTGAGACCCAGTACTTC
TRBV28	-	-	TRBJ2-5	CASSLPTVKETQYF	TGTGCCAGCAGTCTACCGACAGTGAAAGAGACCCAGTACTTC
TRBV10-3	-	-	TRBJ1-5	CAISEQLDQPQHF	TGTGCCATCAGTGAACAGTTAGATCAGCCCCAGCATTTT
TRBV19	-	TRBD2	TRBJ2-1	CASSQLAGVFNEQFF	TGTGCCAGTTCCCAACTAGCGGGAGTTTTCAATGAGCAGTTCTTC
TRBV24-1	-	-	TRBJ2-3	CATSGSTTDTQYF	TGTGCCACCAGTGGTTCTACCACAGATACGCAGTATTTT
TRBV12-3/TRBV12-4	-	-	TRBJ1-1	CASSLAPRTEAFF	TGTGCCAGCAGTTTAGCTCCTAGGACTGAAGCTTTCTTT
TRBV5-4	-	-	TRBJ2-7	CASSLDSYYEQYF	TGTGCCAGCAGCCTGGACAGTTACTACGAGCAGTACTTC
TRBV5-6	-	TRBD1	TRBJ1-2	CASSWGQGGKPPYGYTF	TGTGCCAGCAGCTGGGGACAGGGGGGCAAACCCCCATATGGCTACACCTTC
TRBV5-1	-	-	TRBJ1-4	CASSLVRGNEKLFF	TGCGCCAGCAGCTTGGTCCGAGGGAATGAAAAACTGTTTTTT
TRBV7-6	-	TRBD2	TRBJ2-1	CASSKGLAGGDNEQFF	TGTGCCAGCAGCAAAGGGCTAGCGGGGGGGGACAATGAGCAGTTCTTC
TRBV7-9	-	-	TRBJ2-7	CASSLAPTGQYF	TGTGCCAGCAGCTTAGCCCCCACCGGGCAGTACTTC
TRBV6-2/TRBV6-3	once	-	TRBJ1-5	CASSYFGRGTYSNQPQHF	TGTGCCAGCAGTTACTTCGGACGGGGGACCTATAGCAATCAGCCCCAGCATTTT
TRBV7-8	-	-	TRBJ1-5	CASSPPGQLNQPQHF	TGTGCCAGCAGCCCACCGGGACAACTAAATCAGCCCCAGCATTTT
TRBV7-2	-	-	TRBJ1-2	CASSQTGLDYGYTF	TGTGCCAGCAGCCAAACAGGGCTGGACTATGGCTACACCTTC
TRBV5-5	-	-	TRBJ1-2	CASSREGLGYGYTF	TGTGCCAGCAGCCGGGAGGGATTGGGCTATGGCTACACCTTC
TRBV6-6	-	TRBD2	TRBJ2-2	CASSPTSGGANTGELFF	TGTGCCAGCAGTCCGACTAGCGGGGGGGCGAACACCGGGGAGCTGTTTTTT
TRBV30	-	-	TRBJ2-7	CAWGALGYEQYF	TGTGCCTGGGGAGCCCTAGGCTACGAGCAGTACTTC
TRBV6-5	-	TRBD1	TRBJ1-1	CASRLGQGATEAFF	TGTGCCAGCAGATTAGGACAGGGGGCCACTGAAGCTTTCTTT
TRBV4-1	-	TRBD2	TRBJ2-2	CASSQDVGLANTGELFF	TGCGCCAGCAGCCAAGATGTAGGACTAGCTAACACCGGGGAGCTGTTTTTT
TRBV6-1	-	-	TRBJ2-7	CASSEGTNYEQYF	TGTGCCAGCAGTGAAGGGACTAACTACGAGCAGTACTTC
TRBV12-5	-	TRBD2	TRBJ2-3	CASGPREGMTTDTQYF	TGTGCTAGTGGCCCCCGGGAGGGGATGACAACAGATACGCAGTATTTT
TRBV2	-	TRBD1	TRBJ2-5	CASRRPGQVRETQYF	TGTGCCAGCAGGAGGCCGGGACAGGTTAGAGAGACCCAGTACTTC
TRBV30	-	-	TRBJ1-1	CAFASGTNTEAFF	TGTGCCTTTGCTTCGGGGACTAACACTGAAGCTTTCTTT
TRBV5-4	-	-	TRBJ1-1	CASSLQNTEAFF	TGTGCCAGCAGCTTGCAGAACACTGAAGCTTTCTTT
TRBV5-1	-	-	TRBJ1-4	CASSLDLGAGEKLFF	TGCGCCAGCAGCTTGGATCTGGGGGCAGGTGAAAAACTGTTTTTT
TRBV5-4	-	TRBD2	TRBJ2-7	CASSLLGGGSYEQYF	TGTGCCAGCAGCTTGCTGGGGGGGGGAAGCTACGAGCAGTACTTC
TRBV7-6	-	TRBD2	TRBJ2-1	CASSDGTSGTPSYNEQFF	TGTGCCAGCAGCGACGGGACTAGCGGGACCCCATCCTACAATGAGCAGTTCTTC
TRBV15	-	TRBD1	TRBJ2-1	CATSRGINGDRGNYNEQFF	TGTGCCACCAGCAGAGGAATAAATGGTGACAGGGGAAACTACAATGAGCAGTTCTTC
TRBV28	-	-	TRBJ1-2	CASSSQGRGYTF	TGTGCCAGCAGTTCTCAGGGCCGTGGCTACACCTTC
TRBV4-1	-	-	TRBJ2-7	CASSQPLSEQYF	TGCGCCAGCAGCCAACCCCTTTCCGAGCAGTACTTC
TRBV27	-	-	TRBJ2-7	CASSWTPDPTYEQYF	TGTGCCAGCAGTTGGACTCCCGACCCCACCTACGAGCAGTACTTC
TRBV7-2	-	-	TRBJ2-7	CASSLEGTPTYEQYF	TGTGCCAGCAGCTTAGAAGGGACACCCACTTACGAGCAGTACTTC